The 20 T cell receptor beta chains below all came from one sample that was sequenced in a study of somatic mutations in cytotoxic T cells in rheumatoid arthritis. Repertoires were generated with immunoSEQ multiplex PCR, while TCRdb's copy carries only in-frame clones and drops some. The sample comprises some 2,300 clones, around 69% of which are singletons, and about 42% rests with the top ten. The sample was CD8+ T cells sorted from blood. All receptors derive from a woman between 40 and 55 years old with rheumatoid arthritis.

The chain recombines TRBV28 with TRBJ2-5; tentatively, D is TRBD1 (5 bases). The CDR3 covers 13 residues. V dropped 3 bases and J dropped 1 base, with 6 bases sitting between them. Germline loops: CDR1 MDHEN, CDR2 SYDVKM. The CDR3 sequence is CASSFDSQETQYF. The CDR3 bases are TGTGCCAGCAGTTTCGACAGCCAAGAGACCCAGTACTTC.

The CDR3 region is CASRDRQGGNQPQHF. The CDR3 DNA reads as TGTGCCAGCAGAGACCGACAGGGGGGCAATCAGCCCCAGCATTTT. The chain recombines TRBV2 with TRBJ1-5; 9 bases are shared with TRBD1. CDR1 and CDR2 from the germline V gene are SNHLY and FYNNEI. The CDR3 is 15 amino acids. V was pared by 6 bases and J by 2 bases, with 5 bases of the junction left unmatched.

The chain combines TRBV4-1 with TRBJ2-7; D is ambiguous. The CDR3 consists of 15 residues. Per germline, CDR1 MGHRA and CDR2 YSYEKL. Trimming took 1 base from V and 0 from J, leaving 10 bases between them. CDR3 loop: CASSQVGGTSYEQYF. The DNA of the CDR3 is TGCGCCAGCAGCCAAGTAGGCGGAACCTCCTACGAGCAGTACTTC.

By its share, this clone is hyperexpanded. This chain links TRBV13 with TRBJ2-7; a weak D match, TRBD1 (6 bases). With 4 bases removed from V and 2 bases from J, the gap between germline ends came to 9 bases. CDR1 is PRHDT and CDR2 is FYEKMQ in the germline V gene (reference sequence). This CDR3 contains 13 residues. The CDR3 nucleotides read TGTGCCAGCAGCTCCGGGACAACCTACGAGCAGTACTTC. Translated, it gives CASSSGTTYEQYF.

The chain carries TRBV7-9 and TRBJ2-5; 10 bases are a match to TRBD2. The tail of the sequence fits TRBJ2-7 better, so the J call may be wrong. Germline-derived CDR1 and CDR2 are SEHNR and FQNEAQ (reference sequence). CDR3 length equals 17 residues. CDR3 sequence (DNA): TGTGCCAGCAGCTTAGGGTCCACTAGCGGGACATCGTACGAGCAGTACTTC. This gives the protein CASSLGSTSGTSYEQYF.

CDR3 amino acids: CASSSIRVPGSIMNTEAFF. As DNA, the CDR3 is TGTGCCAGCAGCAGCATTAGAGTTCCGGGGAGTATCATGAACACTGAAGCTTTCTTT. The chain is built from TRBV11-2 and TRBJ1-1; D gene unclear. CDR3 size: 19 residues. Trimming removed 5 bases from V and 0 bases from J, with 25 bases in between. Germline loops: CDR1 SGHAT, CDR2 FQNNGV.

This clone has a single count. The gene calls are TRBV19 and TRBJ1-2, with TRBD1 matching over 8 bases. The CDR3 has 16 residues. The V and J ends lost 3 bases and 4 bases, in that order; junction bases with no gene match: 10. Looked up from germline, CDR1 is LNHDA and CDR2 is SQIVND (reference sequence). CDR3 sequence (DNA): TGTGCCAGTAGTATCCCAACGACAGGGGCCAGCTATGGCTACACCTTC. It specifies CASSIPTTGASYGYTF.

The V call is TRBV5-6, the J call TRBJ2-5; D perhaps matches TRBD1 (5 bases). Trimming pared 7 bases from V and 5 bases from J, leaving 12 bases between. This CDR3 is 12 amino acids long. CDR1 is SGHDT, CDR2 YYEEEE, per germline. The CDR3 reads CASGTGGETQYF. CDR3 nucleotide sequence: TGTGCCAGCGGTACAGGTGGCGAGACCCAGTACTTC.

The chain joins TRBV27 to TRBJ1-1, with 8 bases that match TRBD1. The trim removed 5 bases at V and 1 base at J, leaving 3 bases unmatched. Germline V lookup: CDR1 MNHEY, CDR2 SMNVEV (reference sequence). CDR3 length: 14 amino acids. The CDR3 DNA sequence: TGTGCCAGCAGTGTCGGACAGGGGAACACTGAAGCTTTCTTT. Its translation: CASSVGQGNTEAFF.

This clone was detected only a few times. The rearrangement joins TRBV7-9 to TRBJ1-1, with 9 positions matching TRBD1. CDR1 and CDR2 from the germline V gene are SEHNR and FQNEAQ (reference sequence). The CDR3 length is 17 residues. Trimming removed 3 bases from V and 4 bases from J; junction bases left unmatched: 12. CDR3 bases: TGTGCCAGCAGCTTTTCCGATTGGACAGGGGTGCGCACTGAAGCTTTCTTT. This translates into CASSFSDWTGVRTEAFF.

The rearrangement uses TRBV11-2 and TRBJ2-7; 9 nucleotides align to TRBD1. CDR1 and CDR2 from the germline V gene are SGHAT and FQNNGV. The CDR3 has 15 residues. V lost 3 bases and J lost 4; bases outside the gene matches: 7. CDR3 sequence reads: CASSFLGTGYYEQYF. The CDR3 DNA follows: TGTGCCAGCAGCTTCTTGGGGACAGGGTATTACGAGCAGTACTTC.

This clone has just a few counts. V gene TRBV7-9 combines with J gene TRBJ2-1, with TRBD2 matching 10 bases. The length of the CDR3 is 16 residues. Unmatched junction bases numbered 14, after V lost 5 bases and J lost 10 bases. Germline V gene sequence: CDR1 SEHNR, CDR2 FQNEAQ (reference sequence). CDR3 sequence: CASSPRSAGGPREQFF. CDR3 DNA: TGTGCCAGCAGCCCCCGATCAGCGGGAGGGCCACGGGAGCAGTTCTTC.

The rearrangement uses TRBV2 and TRBJ2-1; TRBD2 might be the D (6 bases). CDR1 is SNHLY, CDR2 FYNNEI, per germline. Trimming pared 4 bases from V and 8 bases from J, leaving 9 bases between. The CDR3 is 12 residues long. The CDR3 loop is CASSVGGDEQFF. As DNA, the CDR3 is TGTGCCAGCAGTGTTGGAGGGGATGAGCAGTTCTTC.

This clone was seen only once. V is TRBV6-4 and J is TRBJ2-1, with 7 bases fitting TRBD2. CDR1 is MRHNA and CDR2 is SNTAGT in the germline V gene. CDR3 length equals 15 residues. After removal of 0 bases from V and 7 bases from J, the junction contained 6 bases not matched to a gene. This CDR3 is CASSDSGGGQNEQFF. The CDR3 DNA reads TGTGCCAGCAGTGACTCCGGGGGAGGGCAAAATGAGCAGTTCTTC.

The V gene is TRBV28, the J gene TRBJ1-5, with D possibly TRBD1 on 5 matching bases. This CDR3 region has 15 residues. CDR1 is MDHEN, CDR2 SYDVKM, per germline. V lost 6 bases, J lost 0 bases, and 12 bases lay in between. The CDR3 DNA is TGTGCCAGCAGATATGACAGTTATAGCAATCAGCCCCAGCATTTT. Protein: CASRYDSYSNQPQHF.

This rearrangement joins TRBV2 to TRBJ1-6; 8 nucleotides align to TRBD1. CDR1 and CDR2 (germline): SNHLY, FYNNEI. V gave up 11 bases and J gave up 5 bases; unmatched junction bases: 14. The CDR3 has 16 residues. The CDR3 is CAFRSWTGFDNSPLHF. CDR3 DNA: TGTGCCTTTAGGTCCTGGACAGGGTTTGATAATTCACCCCTCCACTTT.

The chain links TRBV19 to TRBJ2-7; weak D call: TRBD1 (6 bases). The CDR3 spans 15 residues. CDR1 and CDR2 from the germline V gene are LNHDA and SQIVND (reference sequence). Trimming left V 3 bases short and J 0 bases short, with 12 bases between. CDR3 nucleotides: TGTGCCAGTAGTATGGGGGCCGGACTCTCCTACGAGCAGTACTTC. Translation: CASSMGAGLSYEQYF.

The J gene is TRBJ2-6, the V gene TRBV30; 7 bases match TRBD1. This CDR3 region has 17 residues. Germline V gene data show CDR1 as GTSNPN and CDR2 as SVGIG (reference sequence). J gave up 0 bases and V 6 bases, and 11 bases lay outside the gene matches. In nucleotides, the CDR3 is TGTGCCTGCGAACCGGGACAGAGACACTCTGGGGCCAACGTCCTGACTTTC. Translation gives CACEPGQRHSGANVLTF.

The rearrangement links TRBV18 to TRBJ1-2, with TRBD1 as a possible D gene (5 bases). Germline V gene lookup returns CDR1 KGHSH and CDR2 LQKENI. Trimming took 5 bases from V and 4 from J, leaving 11 bases between them. The length of the CDR3 is 13 residues. The CDR3, as DNA: TGTGCCAGCTCAACGGAACAGGTCTATGGCTACACCTTC. The encoded protein is CASSTEQVYGYTF. The complete variable domain, with remaining parts taken from reference TRBV18 and TRBJ1-2, reads NAGVMQNPRHLVRRRGQEARLRCSPMKGHSHVYWYRQLPEEGLKFMVYLQKENIIDESGMPKERFSAEFPKEGPSILRIQQVVRGDSAAYFCASSTEQVYGYTFGSGTRLTVV.

The chain combines TRBV7-8 with TRBJ1-2, with D possibly matching TRBD1 (5 bases). V lost 2 bases and J 2 bases, leaving 24 bases between the germline ends. This CDR3 contains 19 residues. Germline CDR1 and CDR2: SGHVS and FQNEAQ. In DNA, the CDR3 is TGTGCCAGCAGCTTACTACGTTTAGTGTCCGGGGGTGAGAACTATGGCTACACCTTC. Its translation is CASSLLRLVSGGENYGYTF.